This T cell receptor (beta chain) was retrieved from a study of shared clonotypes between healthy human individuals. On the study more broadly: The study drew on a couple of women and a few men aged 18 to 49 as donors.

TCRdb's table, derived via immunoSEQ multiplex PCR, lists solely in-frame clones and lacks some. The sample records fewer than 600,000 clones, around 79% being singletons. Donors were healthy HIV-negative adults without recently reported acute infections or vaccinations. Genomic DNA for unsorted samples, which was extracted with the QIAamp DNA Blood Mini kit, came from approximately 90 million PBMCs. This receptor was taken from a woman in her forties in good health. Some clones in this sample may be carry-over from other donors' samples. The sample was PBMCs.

The CDR3 DNA is TGTGCCAGTAGTAGGGGGAACCCGTCAGTCTATGGCTACACCTTC. As protein: CASSRGNPSVYGYTF. The chain links TRBV19 to TRBJ1-2; D is possibly TRBD1 (5 bases). V lost 4 bases to trimming and J lost 4 bases, with 16 bases between them. Germline V gene lookup returns CDR1 LNHDA and CDR2 SQIVND (reference sequence). This CDR3 has 15 amino acids.